Listed below are T cell receptor beta chains from one sample, sequenced in a study of vaccination effects on CD4 cells after COVID-19. Data came from immunoSEQ multiplex PCR; TCRdb stores just in-frame clones and leaves some out. The sample carries about 59,000 clones, around 82% recorded once. Their antigen targets remain unknown. Sequenced here: CD4+ T cells from PBMCs cultured with HCoV-OC43 spike peptides, sampled after COVID-19 vaccination. Every receptor here comes from a human donor who received a COVID-19 vaccine. The CDR3 runs from the conserved cysteine through the conserved F or W. A D gene is named only where the DNA matches it firmly. Clone sizes are given selectively: once, few, many, or a class where the clone is expanded.

TRBJ2-2	TRBV5-4	TRBD1	few	CASSPLQGAHTGELFF	TGTGCCAGCAGCCCACTACAGGGGGCGCATACCGGGGAGCTGTTTTTT
TRBJ2-1	TRBV5-8	TRBD2	.	CASSLFSGGLNEQFF	TGTGCCAGCAGCTTGTTTAGCGGGGGCCTCAATGAGCAGTTCTTC
TRBJ1-5	TRBV2	.	.	CASRGGEGNQPQHF	TGTGCCAGCAGGGGGGGAGAGGGCAATCAGCCCCAGCATTTT
TRBJ2-3	TRBV30	.	.	CAWSKGGTRDTQYF	TGTGCCTGGAGTAAGGGGGGGACCAGAGATACGCAGTATTTT
TRBJ1-2	TRBV5-5	.	.	CASSLGHRVGGYTF	TGTGCCAGCAGCTTGGGACACCGGGTAGGGGGCTACACCTTC
TRBJ1-2	TRBV20-1	.	.	CSYDRRYGYTF	TGCAGTTACGACAGAAGATATGGCTACACCTTC
TRBJ1-3	TRBV5-4	.	.	CASSLDNTNTIYF	TGTGCCAGCAGCTTGGACAACACTAACACCATATATTTT
TRBJ1-6	TRBV3-1/TRBV3-2	.	.	CASSLGTYNSPLHF	TGTGCCAGCAGCCTAGGCACCTATAATTCACCCCTCCACTTT
TRBJ1-1	TRBV28	.	.	CASMSRVNTEAFF	TGTGCCAGCATGAGTAGGGTGAACACTGAAGCTTTCTTT
TRBJ1-6	TRBV3-1/TRBV3-2	.	few	CASSQGCRALSNSPLHF	TGTGCCAGCAGCCAAGGTTGCCGGGCCTTGTCTAATTCACCCCTCCACTTT
TRBJ1-3	TRBV2	.	.	CASRTQLISGNTIYF	TGTGCCAGCAGGACTCAACTCATCTCTGGAAACACCATATATTTT
TRBJ2-3	TRBV7-2	TRBD1	.	CASSLRQGGTDTQYF	TGTGCCAGCAGCTTACGACAGGGCGGGACAGATACGCAGTATTTT
TRBJ2-2	TRBV7-6	TRBD1	.	CASSLVEGQGALWSTGELFF	TGTGCCAGCAGCTTAGTCGAGGGACAGGGGGCCCTGTGGAGCACCGGGGAGCTGTTTTTT
TRBJ2-5	TRBV18	TRBD1	.	CASSPGQGETQYF	TGTGCCAGCTCACCGGGACAGGGGGAGACCCAGTACTTC
TRBJ2-3	TRBV7-9	.	.	CASSFTGATSTDTQYF	TGTGCCAGCAGCTTTACGGGAGCCACTAGCACAGATACGCAGTATTTT
TRBJ2-1	TRBV24-1	.	.	CATSGKGTEQFF	TGTGCCACCAGTGGCAAAGGGACAGAGCAGTTCTTC
TRBJ1-1	TRBV7-8	TRBD1	.	CASSFTGGTEAFF	TGTGCCAGCAGCTTCACAGGGGGGACTGAAGCTTTCTTT
TRBJ1-3	TRBV7-9	.	.	CASSLGQGNTIYF	TGTGCCAGCAGCTTAGGACAGGGAAACACCATATATTTT
TRBJ2-5	TRBV11-2	.	.	CASSAQVPTETQYF	TGTGCCAGCAGCGCACAGGTACCCACAGAGACCCAGTACTTC
TRBJ2-2	TRBV7-8	TRBD1	.	CASSERTGGGELFF	TGTGCCAGCAGCGAAAGGACAGGGGGCGGGGAGCTGTTTTTT
TRBJ1-1	TRBV2	.	.	CASSPLGTEAFF	TGTGCCAGCAGTCCGTTGGGCACTGAAGCTTTCTTT
TRBJ1-2	TRBV5-4	TRBD1	few	CASSSLGQGARGYTF	TGTGCCAGCAGCTCTTTGGGACAGGGGGCGCGTGGCTACACCTTC
TRBJ1-5	TRBV2	.	few	CASSDPEDQPQHF	TGTGCCAGCAGTGATCCCGAGGATCAGCCCCAGCATTTT
TRBJ2-1	TRBV29-1	TRBD2	.	CSTSGGALGDEQFF	TGCAGTACTAGCGGGGGGGCCTTAGGCGATGAGCAGTTCTTC
TRBJ1-1	TRBV4-1	.	once	CASSPQTGGNTEAFF	TGCGCCAGCAGCCCCCAGACAGGAGGGAACACTGAAGCTTTCTTT
TRBJ1-2	TRBV10-3	TRBD1	.	CAIRATGVISGYTF	TGTGCCATCAGGGCTACAGGGGTTATTTCTGGCTACACCTTC
TRBJ2-3	TRBV29-1	.	.	CSVEPRDISTDTQYF	TGCAGCGTTGAACCGAGGGACATAAGCACAGATACGCAGTATTTT
TRBJ2-3	TRBV18	.	once	CASSPPSEPDTQYF	TGTGCCAGCTCACCACCGAGTGAACCAGATACGCAGTATTTT
TRBJ2-5	TRBV7-9	TRBD1	.	CASSARQGKKTQYF	TGTGCCAGCAGCGCACGACAGGGGAAGAAGACCCAGTACTTC
TRBJ2-5	TRBV7-3	.	.	CASSLTPLKQETQYF	TGTGCCAGCAGCTTAACGCCACTTAAACAAGAGACCCAGTACTTC
TRBJ2-3	TRBV7-2	.	.	CASSLGPTGRGDTQYF	TGTGCCAGCAGCTTAGGGCCAACAGGGAGGGGGGATACGCAGTATTTT
TRBJ2-3	TRBV4-1	.	.	CAIPSGAKGSTDTQYF	TGCGCCATCCCCAGCGGTGCGAAAGGAAGCACAGATACGCAGTATTTT
TRBJ2-5	TRBV9	TRBD2	.	CASSARGGGPQETQYF	TGTGCCAGCAGCGCCCGGGGCGGGGGACCACAAGAGACCCAGTACTTC
TRBJ1-4	TRBV7-2	TRBD1	.	CASSFTGGYNEKLFF	TGTGCCAGCAGCTTCACAGGGGGATATAATGAAAAACTGTTTTTT
TRBJ1-2	TRBV29-1	.	.	CSVEDYPGYNYGYTF	TGCAGCGTTGAAGATTATCCGGGTTATAACTATGGCTACACCTTC
TRBJ1-4	TRBV6-5	TRBD1	.	CASSYSWTGGPEKLFF	TGTGCCAGCAGTTACTCGTGGACAGGGGGCCCTGAAAAACTGTTTTTT
TRBJ1-6	TRBV19	.	few	CASSIDARTARGGGRALHF	TGTGCCAGTAGTATAGATGCTCGCACAGCGAGAGGTGGGGGTCGGGCCCTCCACTTT
TRBJ2-5	TRBV6-5	TRBD1	.	CASSTTGGQETQYF	TGTGCCAGCAGCACGACAGGGGGACAAGAGACCCAGTACTTC
TRBJ2-2	TRBV19	.	.	CASSIFPGARGGELFF	TGTGCCAGTAGTATATTTCCAGGGGCGCGGGGCGGGGAGCTGTTTTTT
TRBJ1-5	TRBV7-8	.	.	CASSLWSGAGGNQPQHF	TGTGCCAGCAGCTTATGGTCAGGGGCTGGCGGCAATCAGCCCCAGCATTTT
TRBJ1-2	TRBV5-1	.	few	CASSPGTVYGYTF	TGCGCCAGCAGCCCCGGGACCGTCTATGGCTACACCTTC
TRBJ2-5	TRBV24-1	.	.	CATSDSERTQYF	TGTGCCACCAGTGATTCCGAACGGACCCAGTACTTC
TRBJ2-3	TRBV10-1	.	.	CASSDRSILGITDTQYF	TGCGCCAGCAGTGATCGGTCTATTCTAGGGATCACAGATACGCAGTATTTT
TRBJ1-5	TRBV24-1	.	.	CATSDQKTEFSNQPQHF	TGTGCCACCAGTGACCAGAAGACAGAGTTTAGCAATCAGCCCCAGCATTTT
TRBJ1-3	TRBV7-9	.	.	CASSLEGNTIYF	TGTGCCAGCAGCTTGGAGGGAAACACCATATATTTT
TRBJ1-1	TRBV27	TRBD1	.	CASSQKQGAEAFF	TGTGCCAGCAGTCAAAAACAGGGGGCTGAAGCTTTCTTT
TRBJ2-2	TRBV5-1	.	.	CASNHGDTGELFF	TGCGCCAGCAATCATGGGGACACCGGGGAGCTGTTTTTT
TRBJ1-5	TRBV2	.	.	CASRPRDSQPQHF	TGTGCCAGCAGGCCCAGGGATAGTCAGCCCCAGCATTTT
TRBJ2-1	TRBV29-1	.	.	CSVELRANYNEQFF	TGCAGCGTTGAACTCAGGGCCAACTACAATGAGCAGTTCTTC
TRBJ2-3	TRBV10-3	.	.	CAISTDNTDTQYF	TGTGCCATCAGCACAGACAACACAGATACGCAGTATTTT
TRBJ2-6	TRBV15	.	.	CATSRDRVSGANVLTF	TGTGCCACCAGCAGAGACAGGGTATCTGGGGCCAACGTCCTGACTTTC
TRBJ2-3	TRBV2	TRBD2	.	CASNRRLAGVADTQYF	TGTGCCAGCAATAGACGACTAGCGGGGGTTGCAGATACGCAGTATTTT
TRBJ1-6	TRBV30	TRBD1	.	CAWGRQGNNSPLHF	TGTGCCTGGGGTAGACAGGGAAACAATTCACCCCTCCACTTT
TRBJ1-1	TRBV2	TRBD1	few	CASGGQSDTEAFF	TGTGCCAGTGGGGGACAGTCGGACACTGAAGCTTTCTTT
TRBJ2-2	TRBV10-2	.	.	CASSRTANTGELFF	TGCGCCAGCAGTCGGACAGCGAACACCGGGGAGCTGTTTTTT
TRBJ2-3	TRBV7-9	.	.	CASSFLSGAGDTQYF	TGTGCCAGCAGCTTTCTTTCAGGGGCAGGAGATACGCAGTATTTT
TRBJ1-6	TRBV10-2	.	.	CASTGAGRSPLHF	TGCGCCAGCACGGGGGCAGGGCGGTCACCCCTCCACTTT
TRBJ1-5	TRBV7-2	.	.	CASSLVAAGQPQHF	TGTGCCAGCAGCTTAGTAGCAGCGGGTCAGCCCCAGCATTTT
TRBJ1-2	TRBV4-3	TRBD1	few	CASSHRDRSYGYTF	TGCGCCAGCAGCCACCGGGACAGAAGCTATGGCTACACCTTC